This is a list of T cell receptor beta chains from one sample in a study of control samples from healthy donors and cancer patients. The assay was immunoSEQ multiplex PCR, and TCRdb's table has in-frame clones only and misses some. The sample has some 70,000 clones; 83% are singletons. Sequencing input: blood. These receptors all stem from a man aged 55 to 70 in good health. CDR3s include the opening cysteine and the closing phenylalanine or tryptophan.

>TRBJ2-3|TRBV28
CASSSRGLAIARDTQYF
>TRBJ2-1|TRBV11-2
CASSSLAGNYNEQFF
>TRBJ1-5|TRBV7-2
CASSSQGNQPQHF
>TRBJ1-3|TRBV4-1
CASSQIQGTAGNTIYF
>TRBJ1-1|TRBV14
CASSPRTGWNTEAFF
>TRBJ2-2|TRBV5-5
CASSLGFNTGELFF
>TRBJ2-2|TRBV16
CASSQSRLAGELFF
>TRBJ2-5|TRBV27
CASSRGQGAPRGQETQYF
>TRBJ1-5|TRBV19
CASSPTGANQPQHF
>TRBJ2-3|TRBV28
CASSLQTDTQYF
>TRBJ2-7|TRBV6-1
CASSDAGRGAYEQYF
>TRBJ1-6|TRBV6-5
CASSYRINSPLHF
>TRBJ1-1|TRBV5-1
CASSLGSRQGAGTEAFF
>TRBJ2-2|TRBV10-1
CASSEQPGQLNTGELFF
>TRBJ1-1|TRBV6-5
CASRYGQAQAFF
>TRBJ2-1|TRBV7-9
CASSVRPVNEQFF
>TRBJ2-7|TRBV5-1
CASSLVGDPGNEQYF
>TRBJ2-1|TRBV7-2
CASSSKRLDFGFF
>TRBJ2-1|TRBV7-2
CASSLDRLAGGGYNEQFF
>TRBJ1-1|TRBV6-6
CASSNRAEAFF